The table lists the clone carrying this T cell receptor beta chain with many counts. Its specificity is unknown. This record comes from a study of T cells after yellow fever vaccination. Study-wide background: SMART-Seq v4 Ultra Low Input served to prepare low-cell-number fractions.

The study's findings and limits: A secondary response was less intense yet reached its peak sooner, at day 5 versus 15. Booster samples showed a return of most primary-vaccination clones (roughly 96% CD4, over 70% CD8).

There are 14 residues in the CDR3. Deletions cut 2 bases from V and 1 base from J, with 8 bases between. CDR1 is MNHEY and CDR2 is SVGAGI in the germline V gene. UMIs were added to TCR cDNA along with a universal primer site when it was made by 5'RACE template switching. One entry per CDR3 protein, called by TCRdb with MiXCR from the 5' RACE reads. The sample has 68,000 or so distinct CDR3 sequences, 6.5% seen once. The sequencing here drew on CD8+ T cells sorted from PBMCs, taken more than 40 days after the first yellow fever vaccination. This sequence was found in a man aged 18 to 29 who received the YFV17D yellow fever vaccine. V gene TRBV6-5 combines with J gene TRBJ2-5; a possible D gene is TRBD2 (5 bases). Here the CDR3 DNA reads TGTGCCAGCAGTTACGGACTGATCCAAGAGACCCAGTACTTC. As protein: CASSYGLIQETQYF.